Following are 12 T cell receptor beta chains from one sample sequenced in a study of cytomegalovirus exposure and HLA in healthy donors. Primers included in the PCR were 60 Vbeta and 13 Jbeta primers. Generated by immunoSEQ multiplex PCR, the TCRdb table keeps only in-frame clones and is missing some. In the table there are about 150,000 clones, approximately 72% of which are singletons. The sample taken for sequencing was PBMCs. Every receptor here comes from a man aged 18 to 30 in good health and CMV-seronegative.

As DNA, the CDR3 is TGCGCCAGCAGCCAATGGTGGCAGGGAGGACAGTACTTC. This sequence encodes CASSQWWQGGQYF. The rearrangement links TRBV4-1 to TRBJ2-7; TRBD2 is a possible D gene (6 bases). The germline V and J ends were trimmed by 2 bases and 10 bases, with 15 bases remaining between them. CDR1 MGHRA and CDR2 YSYEKL come from the germline V gene. The CDR3 totals 13 residues.

CDR3 region: CASSQTGSSAQHF. The CDR3 nucleotides are TGTGCCAGCAGTCAGACAGGGTCCTCAGCCCAGCATTTT. This sequence joins TRBV6-1 and TRBJ1-5, with 7 bases matching TRBD1. CDR1 is MNHNS, CDR2 SASEGT, per germline. The CDR3 extends over 13 amino acids. The V segment lost 5 bases and the J segment 11 bases; nucleotides outside the gene matches: 9.

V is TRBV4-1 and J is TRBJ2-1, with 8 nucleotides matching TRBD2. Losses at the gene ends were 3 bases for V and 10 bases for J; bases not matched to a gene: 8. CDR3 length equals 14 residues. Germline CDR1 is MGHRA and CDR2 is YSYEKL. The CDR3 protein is CASSQTSGGPEQFF. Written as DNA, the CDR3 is TGCGCCAGCAGCCAGACGTCGGGGGGGCCCGAGCAGTTCTTC.

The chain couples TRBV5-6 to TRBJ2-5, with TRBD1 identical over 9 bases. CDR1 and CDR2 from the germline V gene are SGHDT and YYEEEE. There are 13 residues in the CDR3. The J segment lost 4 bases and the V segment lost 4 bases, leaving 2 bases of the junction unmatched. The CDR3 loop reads CASSATGGETQYF. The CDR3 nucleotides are TGTGCCAGCAGCGCGACAGGGGGAGAGACCCAGTACTTC.

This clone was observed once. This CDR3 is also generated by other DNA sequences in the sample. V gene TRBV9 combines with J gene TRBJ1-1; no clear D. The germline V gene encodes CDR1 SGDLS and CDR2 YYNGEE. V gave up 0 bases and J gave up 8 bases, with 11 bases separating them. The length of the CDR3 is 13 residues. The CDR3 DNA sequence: TGTGCCAGCAGCGTAGGGCCGGGTACGGAAGCTTTCTTT. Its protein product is CASSVGPGTEAFF.

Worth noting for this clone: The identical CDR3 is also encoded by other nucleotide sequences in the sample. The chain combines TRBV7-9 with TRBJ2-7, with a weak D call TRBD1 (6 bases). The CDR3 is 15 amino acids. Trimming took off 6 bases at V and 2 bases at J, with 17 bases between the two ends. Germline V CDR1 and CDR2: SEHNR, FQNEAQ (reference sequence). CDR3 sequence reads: CASSRATGSPYEQYF. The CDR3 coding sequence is TGTGCCAGCAGTCGGGCAACAGGGTCCCCCTACGAGCAGTACTTC.

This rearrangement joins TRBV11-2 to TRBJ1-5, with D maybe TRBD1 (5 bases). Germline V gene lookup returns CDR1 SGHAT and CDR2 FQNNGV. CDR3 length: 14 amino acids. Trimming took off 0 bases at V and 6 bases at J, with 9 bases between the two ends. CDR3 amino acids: CASSLDGGVQPQHF. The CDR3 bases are TGTGCCAGCAGCTTAGATGGAGGGGTTCAGCCCCAGCATTTT.

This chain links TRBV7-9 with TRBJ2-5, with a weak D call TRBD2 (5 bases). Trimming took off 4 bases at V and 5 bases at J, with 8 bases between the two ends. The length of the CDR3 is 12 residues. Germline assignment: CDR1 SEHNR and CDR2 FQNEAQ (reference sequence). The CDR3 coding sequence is TGTGCCAGCAGCTCCTCGGGGGAGACCCAGTACTTC. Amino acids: CASSSSGETQYF.

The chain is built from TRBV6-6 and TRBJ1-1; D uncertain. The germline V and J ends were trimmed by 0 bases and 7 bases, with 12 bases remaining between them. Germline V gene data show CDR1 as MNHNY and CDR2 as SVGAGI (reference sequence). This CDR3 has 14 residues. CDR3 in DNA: TGTGCCAGCAGTTACTCCTCGGCCGGAGGTGAAGCTTTCTTT. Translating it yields CASSYSSAGGEAFF.

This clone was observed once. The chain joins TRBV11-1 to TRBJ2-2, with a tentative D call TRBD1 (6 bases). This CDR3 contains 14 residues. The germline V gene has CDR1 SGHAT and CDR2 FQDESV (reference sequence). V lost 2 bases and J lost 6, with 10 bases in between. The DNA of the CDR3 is TGTGCCAGCAGCTTACTACAGGGAGCCGGGGAGCTGTTTTTT. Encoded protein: CASSLLQGAGELFF.

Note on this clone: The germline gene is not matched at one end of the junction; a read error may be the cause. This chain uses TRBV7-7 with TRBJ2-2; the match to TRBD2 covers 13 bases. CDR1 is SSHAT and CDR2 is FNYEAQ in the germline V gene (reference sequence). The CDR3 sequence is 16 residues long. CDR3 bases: TGTGCTAGCAGCCCCCGGACTAGCGGGGGCCACGGGGAGCTGTTTTTT. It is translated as CASSPRTSGGHGELFF.

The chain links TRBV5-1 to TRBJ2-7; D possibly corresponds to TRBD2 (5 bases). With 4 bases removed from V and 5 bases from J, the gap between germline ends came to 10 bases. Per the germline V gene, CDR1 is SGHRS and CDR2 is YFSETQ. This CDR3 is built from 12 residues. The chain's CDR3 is CASSRTLDEQYF. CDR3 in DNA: TGCGCCAGCAGCCGGACTTTGGACGAGCAGTACTTC. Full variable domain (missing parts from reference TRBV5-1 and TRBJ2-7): KAGVTQTPRYLIKTRGQQVTLSCSPISGHRSVSWYQQTPGQGLQFLFEYFSETQRNKGNFPGRFSGRQFSNSRSEMNVSTLELGDSALYLCASSRTLDEQYFGPGTRLTVT.